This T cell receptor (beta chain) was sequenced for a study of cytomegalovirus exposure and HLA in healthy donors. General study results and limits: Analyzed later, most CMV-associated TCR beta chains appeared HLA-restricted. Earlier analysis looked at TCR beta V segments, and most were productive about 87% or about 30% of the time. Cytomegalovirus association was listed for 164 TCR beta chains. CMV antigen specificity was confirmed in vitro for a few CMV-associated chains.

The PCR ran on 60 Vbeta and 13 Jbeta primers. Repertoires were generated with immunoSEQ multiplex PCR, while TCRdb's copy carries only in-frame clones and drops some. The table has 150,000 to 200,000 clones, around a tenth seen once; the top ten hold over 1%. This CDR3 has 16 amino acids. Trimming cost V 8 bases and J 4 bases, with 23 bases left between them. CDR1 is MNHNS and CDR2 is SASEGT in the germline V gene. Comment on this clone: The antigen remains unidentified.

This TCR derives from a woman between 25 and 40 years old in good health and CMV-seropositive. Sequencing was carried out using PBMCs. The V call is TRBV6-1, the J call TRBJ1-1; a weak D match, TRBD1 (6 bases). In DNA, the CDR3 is TGTGCCAGCTGTGGGGGCCAGGGAGGGTTTTGCACTGAAGCTTTCTTT. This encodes CASCGGQGGFCTEAFF.